This T cell receptor beta chain was recorded in a study of blood T cell repertoires in COVID-19. About the study: Samples representing acute and convalescent COVID-19 were sourced from the United States, Italy and Spain. T cells, B-cell-depleted T cells, or PBMCs supplied cDNA or gDNA.

Trimming took off 1 base at V and 10 bases at J, with 10 bases between the two ends. CDR3 length equals 11 residues. Per the germline V gene, CDR1 is DFQATT and CDR2 is SNEGSKA (reference sequence). Cohort placement rested on clinical history that participants reported themselves. Per the original methods: Amplifying reference gene primers gave estimates of nucleated cell counts. Only in-frame clones appear in the TCRdb table, and some are missing; sequencing was by immunoSEQ multiplex PCR. That table furnishes V, J and clone size, whereas the DNA furnished D and trimming. The sample lists 150,000 to 200,000 clones, 84% occurring once.

The chain joins TRBV20-1 to TRBJ1-2, with D possibly matching TRBD1 (5 bases). The TCR was taken from a man between 45 and 60 years old who had recovered from COVID-19. The specimen sequenced was PBMCs or T cells enriched from blood (not recorded which). The CDR3 spells CSARVTEDYTF. The CDR3 nucleotides are TGCAGTGCTAGAGTGACAGAAGACTACACCTTC.